The 29 T cell receptor beta chains presented below share a single source sample, sequenced in a study of T cell changes during pregnancy in multiple sclerosis (dated by TCRdb to about 2019). Receptor amplification or capture employed the immunoSEQ multiplex PCR assay. In its TCRdb copy, this immuneACCESS table keeps in-frame sequences only and misses some clones. Where compared with another copy, unresolved V genes explain less than half of these, and the others have no known cause. The sample has 55,000 to 85,000 clones on record, approximately 94% of them singletons. The ten most abundant clones make up 0.58% of the sample. Sequencing used peripheral blood, obtained in the third trimester of pregnancy. The receptors here all came from a female donor with multiple sclerosis, enrolled in a pregnancy study.

The V and J genes are TRBV10-3 and TRBJ1-2; 9 bases match TRBD1. Germline-derived CDR1 and CDR2 are ENHRY and SYGVKD. CDR3 length equals 16 residues. The trim removed 3 bases at V and 4 bases at J, leaving 9 bases unmatched. The CDR3 DNA is TGTGCCATCAGTGATCCGGGACAGGGCAACCTCTATGGCTACACCTTC. Its protein product is CAISDPGQGNLYGYTF.

The chain links TRBV29-1 to TRBJ2-5, with TRBD1 identical over 10 bases. The germline gives CDR1 SQVTM, CDR2 ANQGSEA. Trimming took 7 bases from V and 5 from J; bases not matched to a gene: 7. This CDR3 spans 13 amino acids. The chain's CDR3 is CSAGTGVGETQYF. CDR3 sequence (DNA): TGCAGCGCTGGGACAGGGGTGGGTGAGACCCAGTACTTC.

The V gene is TRBV30, the J gene TRBJ1-4, with D uncertain. Between the trimmed V and J ends, which lost 4 bases and 7 bases, there was a span of 13 bases. Per the germline V gene, CDR1 is GTSNPN and CDR2 is SVGIG (reference sequence). This CDR3 has 13 amino acids. The CDR3 coding sequence is TGTGCCTGGAACAGAGAAGGTAGTGAAAAACTGTTTTTT. Protein sequence: CAWNREGSEKLFF.

V usage is TRBV10-3 and J usage is TRBJ2-3; TRBD2 aligns across 7 bases. The CDR3 extends over 16 amino acids. J was trimmed by 1 base and V by 10 bases; bases with no gene match: 14. Germline-derived CDR1 and CDR2 are ENHRY and SYGVKD. CDR3 sequence reads: CATRAGSSVGTDTQYF. CDR3 DNA: TGTGCCACACGAGCGGGGAGTTCGGTTGGCACAGATACGCAGTATTTT.

The V and J genes are TRBV4-3 and TRBJ2-7; 11 nucleotides line up with TRBD2. The CDR3 extends over 16 amino acids. Per germline, CDR1 LGHNA and CDR2 YSLEER. V lost 5 bases, J lost 3 bases, and 9 bases stayed unmatched. The CDR3 DNA reads as TGCGCCAGCAGCGCCTGGGGGCTAGCGGGGGGCTACGAGCAGTACTTC. Translating it yields CASSAWGLAGGYEQYF.

This chain links TRBV7-3 with TRBJ2-5, with TRBD2 identical over 12 bases. The CDR3 runs to 14 residues. Germline CDR1 SGHTA, CDR2 FQGTGA. V was pared by 5 bases and J by 5 bases, with 3 bases of the junction left unmatched. CDR3 DNA sequence: TGTGCCAGCAGCCCCGGGACTAGCGGGGAGACCCAGTACTTC. Encoded protein: CASSPGTSGETQYF.

This clone was found once. The V and J genes are TRBV7-3 and TRBJ1-2; 9 bases align to TRBD1. With V trimmed by 2 bases and J by 0 bases, 7 bases remained unmatched. Germline lookup yields CDR1 SGHTA and CDR2 FQGTGA. The CDR3 runs to 17 residues. This CDR3 is CASSLRPGQGANYGYTF. The DNA for the CDR3 is TGTGCCAGCAGCTTACGTCCGGGACAGGGTGCTAACTATGGCTACACCTTC.

The chain recombines TRBV6-1 with TRBJ1-2, with D maybe TRBD1 (5 bases). The V gene lost 6 bases and the J gene lost 3 bases, with 14 bases spanning the gap. The CDR3 contains 14 residues. Germline CDR1 is MNHNS and CDR2 is SASEGT. CDR3 protein: CASSLRAGDYGYTF. The CDR3 bases are TGTGCCAGCAGCCTGCGGGCGGGGGACTATGGCTACACCTTC.

This chain connects TRBV6-6 to TRBJ2-3; D ambiguous. The germline V gene has CDR1 MNHNY and CDR2 SVGAGI (reference sequence). The ends were cut back, 9 bases at V and 3 bases at J, with 10 bases in the middle. This CDR3 is 12 amino acids long. The CDR3 DNA sequence: TGTGCCAGTAAAGCTGGTACAGATACGCAGTATTTT. This sequence encodes CASKAGTDTQYF.

J is TRBJ2-1 and V is TRBV29-1, with D maybe TRBD1 (6 bases). The CDR3 contains 14 residues. V was trimmed by 7 bases and J by 5 bases, leaving 18 bases between them. Looked up from germline, CDR1 is SQVTM and CDR2 is ANQGSEA. The CDR3 sequence: CSEASGTNNNEQFF. The DNA for the CDR3 is TGCAGCGAGGCGTCCGGGACAAACAACAATGAGCAGTTCTTC.

This clone has only a few counts. The chain recombines TRBV19 with TRBJ1-5, with D possibly being TRBD1 (6 bases). V was cut by 3 bases and J by 11 bases, with 17 bases left in between. Germline CDR1 LNHDA, CDR2 SQIVND (reference sequence). The CDR3 extends over 14 amino acids. This chain's CDR3 is CASSIGDTLLAQHF. The DNA of the CDR3 is TGTGCCAGTAGTATTGGGGACACCCTGTTGGCCCAGCATTTT.

The V gene is TRBV30, the J gene TRBJ2-7; D remains ambiguous. Germline CDR1 GTSNPN, CDR2 SVGIG (reference sequence). V was clipped by 5 bases and J by 2 bases, with 10 bases between them. The CDR3 length is 12 residues. The DNA for the CDR3 is TGTGCCTGGGCCCTCGGAGCCTACGAGCAGTACTTC. Translating it yields CAWALGAYEQYF.

The chain joins TRBV14 to TRBJ1-6; D remains ambiguous. The CDR3 is 14 amino acids. The germline CDR1 and CDR2 sequences are SGHDN and FVKESK. Trimming shortened V by 2 bases and J by 6 bases, and 8 bases separated the two germline ends. The CDR3 coding sequence is TGTGCCAGCAGCCAAACGAATAGTAATTCACCCCTCCACTTT. Its protein product is CASSQTNSNSPLHF.

There are a few counts of this clone. The V gene is TRBV6-4, the J gene TRBJ2-7; 7 nucleotides agree with TRBD2. This CDR3 is built from 14 residues. The V gene end was trimmed by 3 bases and the J gene end by 0 bases; junction bases not matched to a gene: 2. Germline values: CDR1 MRHNA, CDR2 SNTAGT. The CDR3 loop reads CASSEGGGSYEQYF. The CDR3 bases are TGTGCCAGCAGTGAGGGGGGGGGCTCCTACGAGCAGTACTTC.

This rearrangement joins TRBV4-2 to TRBJ2-3, with 9 bases matching TRBD2. Germline CDR1 LGHNA, CDR2 YNFKEQ. The CDR3 is 15 amino acids. The junction had 7 bases not matched to a gene; V was cut back by 4 bases and J by 5 bases. CDR3 sequence: CASSLVAGAGDTQYF. CDR3 sequence (DNA): TGTGCCAGCAGCCTCGTAGCGGGGGCGGGAGATACGCAGTATTTT.

The rearrangement links TRBV5-6 to TRBJ1-4; D is undetermined. Germline V lookup: CDR1 SGHDT, CDR2 YYEEEE. The CDR3 totals 14 residues. With 1 base removed from V and 8 bases from J, the gap between germline ends came to 12 bases. This CDR3 is CASSLKQLAEKLFF. DNA for the CDR3: TGTGCCAGCAGCTTGAAACAGCTGGCCGAAAAACTGTTTTTT.

V usage is TRBV13 and J usage is TRBJ1-4, with D possibly being TRBD1 (6 bases). Germline lookup yields CDR1 PRHDT and CDR2 FYEKMQ (reference sequence). This CDR3 comprises 15 residues. Deletions cut 5 bases from V and 8 bases from J, with 18 bases between. CDR3 DNA sequence: TGTGCCAGCAGCGCCCGCCAGGGGCGAGGGGAAAAACTGTTTTTT. Protein product: CASSARQGRGEKLFF.

The chain employs TRBV14 and TRBJ1-2; 9 nucleotides match TRBD1. This CDR3 contains 18 residues. V lost 4 bases to trimming and J lost 5 bases; unmatched junction nucleotides: 17. CDR1 and CDR2 (germline): SGHDN, FVKESK. The CDR3 bases are TGTGCCAGCAGCCTAGGCCCGGGACAGGGAGGAAATTTTTATGGCTACACCTTC. Residues: CASSLGPGQGGNFYGYTF.

The V gene is TRBV5-4, the J gene TRBJ2-2; weak D call: TRBD1 (6 bases). V shed 9 bases and J shed 6 bases, with 15 bases lying between them. Germline CDR1 is SGHNT and CDR2 is YYREEE (reference sequence). The CDR3 has 13 residues. The CDR3 sequence is CANGEGQPGELFF. The CDR3 DNA is TGTGCCAACGGAGAGGGACAACCCGGGGAGCTGTTTTTT.

This sequence joins TRBV18 and TRBJ2-3; 9 bases map to TRBD1. V dropped 6 bases and J dropped 5; count of bases not matched to a gene: 12. Germline-derived CDR1 and CDR2 are KGHSH and LQKENI. The CDR3 is 16 residues long. The CDR3 sequence: CASSRNAGTGKDTQYF. The CDR3 region has the DNA TGTGCCAGCTCCCGAAACGCCGGGACAGGGAAAGATACGCAGTATTTT.

In this sample, this clone turned up once. The chain links TRBV10-3 to TRBJ2-7, with 7 bases lining up with TRBD2. The J segment lost 5 bases and the V segment lost 9 bases, leaving 4 bases of the junction unmatched. The length of the CDR3 is 11 residues. CDR1 and CDR2 (germline): ENHRY, SYGVKD. CDR3 nucleotide sequence: TGTGCCATGGGGAGGGGCCACGAGCAGTACTTC. This encodes CAMGRGHEQYF.

The J gene is TRBJ2-3, the V gene TRBV11-3; 8 positions agree with TRBD1. From germline, CDR1 is SGHNT and CDR2 YENEEA. This CDR3 comprises 14 residues. J was trimmed by 6 bases and V by 5 bases; bases with no gene match: 7. Written as DNA, the CDR3 is TGTGCCAGCAGCCCGCGGACAGGGAAGGATACGCAGTATTTT. Translated, it gives CASSPRTGKDTQYF. Full variable domain (outside the CDR3, taken from reference TRBV11-3 and TRBJ2-3): EAGVVQSPRYKIIEKKQPVAFWCNPISGHNTLYWYLQNLGQGPELLIRYENEEAVDDSQLPKDRFSAERLKGVDSTLKIQPAELGDSAVYLCASSPRTGKDTQYFGPGTRLTVL.

The chain uses TRBV6-1 and TRBJ1-4; D possibly corresponds to TRBD1 (5 bases). The CDR3 runs to 15 residues. Germline lookup yields CDR1 MNHNS and CDR2 SASEGT. The V and J ends lost 8 bases and 3 bases respectively, with 16 bases between them. CDR3 in DNA: TGTGCCAGCGGGGGAGGGTATTGGTCTAATGAAAAACTGTTTTTT. Its protein product is CASGGGYWSNEKLFF.

The chain has TRBV6-6 and TRBJ1-1; D is undetermined. Germline CDR1 is MNHNY and CDR2 is SVGAGI (reference sequence). Trimming shortened V by 4 bases and J by 5 bases, and 8 bases separated the two germline ends. There are 12 residues in the CDR3. The CDR3 bases are TGTGCCAGCAGTTCCCCGGGTACTGAAGCTTTCTTT. This sequence encodes CASSSPGTEAFF.

This chain connects TRBV7-3 to TRBJ2-2; TRBD2 matches 11 bases. V lost 3 bases and J lost 3; bases outside the gene matches: 3. Looked up from germline, CDR1 is SGHTA and CDR2 is FQGTGA. The CDR3 totals 16 residues. Here the CDR3 reads CASSLTSGVDTGELFF. The CDR3 nucleotides are TGTGCCAGCAGCTTGACTAGCGGGGTCGACACCGGGGAGCTGTTTTTT. Based on the CDR3 plus reference TRBV7-3 and TRBJ2-2, the full variable domain is GAGVSQTPSNKVTEKGKYVELRCDPISGHTALYWYRQSLGQGPEFLIYFQGTGAADDSGLPNDRFFAVRPEGSVSTLKIQRTERGDSAVYLCASSLTSGVDTGELFFGEGSRLTVL.

V usage is TRBV30 and J usage is TRBJ1-4; D not resolved. This CDR3 is 14 amino acids long. Looked up from germline, CDR1 is GTSNPN and CDR2 is SVGIG (reference sequence). V gave up 0 bases and J gave up 6 bases, with 11 bases separating them. The DNA for the CDR3 is TGTGCCTGGAGTGTAGCGGCGGACTATGAAAAACTGTTTTTT. It encodes CAWSVAADYEKLFF.

This rearrangement joins TRBV6-1 to TRBJ1-1; 8 positions match TRBD1. CDR3 length: 16 amino acids. V trimming: 3 bases; J trimming: 0 bases; junction bases outside the gene matches: 6. Germline V gene data show CDR1 as MNHNS and CDR2 as SASEGT. The CDR3 spells CASSEAGGHMNTEAFF. CDR3 DNA: TGTGCCAGCAGTGAGGCAGGGGGCCACATGAACACTGAAGCTTTCTTT.

This chain links TRBV29-1 with TRBJ1-2; 7 bases are shared with TRBD1. Germline V lookup: CDR1 SQVTM, CDR2 ANQGSEA. The ends lost 4 bases at V and 0 bases at J; junction bases unmatched: 5. This CDR3 has 14 residues. As DNA, the CDR3 is TGCAGCGTTGCGGGGACAGTTACTAACTATGGCTACACCTTC. This encodes CSVAGTVTNYGYTF.

With respect to this clone: One end of the junction varies from germline; a read error may be responsible. The chain recombines TRBV7-7 with TRBJ1-5; 7 bases agree with TRBD1. The CDR3 runs to 18 residues. The germline V gene encodes CDR1 SSHAT and CDR2 FNYEAQ (reference sequence). The CDR3 sequence is CASSLVPHRGRSNQPQHF. The DNA of the CDR3 is TGTGCTAGCAGCTTAGTCCCCCACAGGGGTAGGAGCAATCAGCCCCAGCATTTT.